This TCR beta chain was sequenced for a study of regulatory T cells in long-lasting Graves disease. Study results and caveats: Public clonotype sharing was higher in persistent than newly diagnosed patients. Graves' patients with persistent disease showed TCR diversity lower than patients newly diagnosed.

As for this clonotype: Its matching antigen is unknown.

Through Arm-PCR of CDR3 regions and iRepertoire HTBI primers, TCR beta libraries were built. TCRdb independently ran MiXCR on the multiplex PCR reads; one entry per CDR3 protein. The sample lists approximately 540,000 distinct CDR3 sequences, 9.5% to 15% occurring once. Germline trimming cut 5 bases from V and 2 bases from J; bases unmatched to any gene: 11. This CDR3 region has 17 residues. Germline CDR1 and CDR2: MDHEN and SYDVKM. The time point: newly diagnosed GD, antithyroid drugs for less than 3 months. PBMC-extracted RNA yielded the TCR library. In addition, the sample was reused for a study of T cells in Graves' hyperthyroidism and ophthalmopathy. Per that study: Blood also contained most expanded thyroid clonotypes above 0.001. A model built on 13 V-J features separated ophthalmopathy from stable hyperthyroidism.

Sequencing was performed on peripheral blood mononuclear cells (PBMCs), taken at new diagnosis, from a patient treated with antithyroid drugs. J is TRBJ1-5 and V is TRBV28, with 8 bases fitting TRBD1. The source is a woman between 25 and 40 years old with Graves disease. The CDR3 is CASSLGRGPIRNQPQHF. The CDR3 bases are TGTGCCAGCAGTCTTGGCAGGGGGCCAATTCGCAATCAGCCCCAGCATTTT.